This TCR beta chain stems from a study of identical twins. This clonotype was observed a handful of times. MiXCR, run by TCRdb on the 5' RACE reads, gives a single entry per CDR3 protein. The table shows about 340,000 distinct CDR3 sequences, with roughly an eighth occurring only once. V gave up 7 bases and J gave up 2 bases, with 12 bases separating them. Germline V lookup: CDR1 MNHNY, CDR2 SVGAGI (reference sequence). The CDR3 loop spans 13 amino acids. These sequences were also reported in another study, on yellow fever vaccine responses in identical twins.

The TCR originated in a woman aged 18-35 years in good health. The chain is built from TRBV6-6 and TRBJ2-7; D is unclear. Sequences were obtained from CD8+ T cells sorted from blood. The CDR3 nucleotides read TGTGCCAGCACCAAGACTGAAGCCTACGAGCAGTACTTC. Translated: CASTKTEAYEQYF.